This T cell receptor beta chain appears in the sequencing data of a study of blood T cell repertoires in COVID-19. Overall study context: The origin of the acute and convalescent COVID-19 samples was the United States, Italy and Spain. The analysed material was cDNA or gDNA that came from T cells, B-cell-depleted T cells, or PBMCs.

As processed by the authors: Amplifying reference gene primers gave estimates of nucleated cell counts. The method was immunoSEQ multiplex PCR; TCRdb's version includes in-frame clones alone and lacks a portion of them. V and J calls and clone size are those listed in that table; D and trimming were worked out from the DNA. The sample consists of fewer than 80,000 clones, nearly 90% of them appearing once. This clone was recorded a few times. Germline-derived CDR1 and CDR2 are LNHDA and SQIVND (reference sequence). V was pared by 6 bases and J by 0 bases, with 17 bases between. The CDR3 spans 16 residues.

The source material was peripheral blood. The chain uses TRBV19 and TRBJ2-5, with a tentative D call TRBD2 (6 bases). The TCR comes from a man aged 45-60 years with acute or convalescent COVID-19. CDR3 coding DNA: TGTGCCAGTAGAAATACGGGACGGGGGTACCAAGAGACCCAGTACTTC. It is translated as CASRNTGRGYQETQYF.